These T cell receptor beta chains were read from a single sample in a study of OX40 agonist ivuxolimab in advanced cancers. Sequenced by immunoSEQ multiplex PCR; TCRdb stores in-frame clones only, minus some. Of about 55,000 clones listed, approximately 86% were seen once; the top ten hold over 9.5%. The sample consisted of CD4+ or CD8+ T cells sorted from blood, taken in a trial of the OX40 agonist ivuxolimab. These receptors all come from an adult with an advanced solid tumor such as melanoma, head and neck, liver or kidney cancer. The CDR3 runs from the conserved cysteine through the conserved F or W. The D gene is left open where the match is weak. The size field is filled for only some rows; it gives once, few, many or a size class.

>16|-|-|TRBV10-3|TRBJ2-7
TGTGCCATCAGTGAGGCTCTAGCCGTGGGCTCCTACGAGCAGTACTTC
CAISEALAVGSYEQYF
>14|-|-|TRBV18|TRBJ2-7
TGTGCCAGCTCTTCGTGGGGGGACCACTACGAGCAGTACTTC
CASSSWGDHYEQYF
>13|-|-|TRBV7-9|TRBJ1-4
TGTGCCAGCAGCTCCGGTTGGGACAAACGGCTGTTTTTT
CASSSGWDKRLFF
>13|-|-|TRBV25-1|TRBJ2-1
TGTGCCAGCAGTGATCCCCCGGACAGTAAGCAGTTCTTC
CASSDPPDSKQFF
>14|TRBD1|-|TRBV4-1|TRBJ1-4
TGCGCCAGCAGCCGAGGGGACAGGAATGAAAAACTGTTTTTT
CASSRGDRNEKLFF
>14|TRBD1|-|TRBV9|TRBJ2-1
TGTGCCAGCAGCGAGACAGGGATTAGCAATGAGCAGTTCTTC
CASSETGISNEQFF
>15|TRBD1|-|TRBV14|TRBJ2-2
TGTGCCAGCAGCCAAGAGACAGGGTACACCGGGGAGCTGTTTTTT
CASSQETGYTGELFF
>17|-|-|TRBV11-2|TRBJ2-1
TGTGCCAGCAGCTGGGATAGTGGGGGGGCCGAAGGGAATGAGCAGTTCTTC
CASSWDSGGAEGNEQFF
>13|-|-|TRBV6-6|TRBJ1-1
TGTGCCAGCAGTCTTGACAGGAACACTGAAGCTTTCTTT
CASSLDRNTEAFF
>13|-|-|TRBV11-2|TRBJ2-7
TGTGCCAGCAGCCCTTACCCCAGCTACGAGCAGTACTTC
CASSPYPSYEQYF
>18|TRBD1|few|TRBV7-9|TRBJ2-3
TGTGCCAGCAGCAGGGACAGGGGGCTGGGGAGCGGCACAGATACGCAGTATTTT
CASSRDRGLGSGTDTQYF
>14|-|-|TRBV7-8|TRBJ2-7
TGTGCCAGCAGCTTGGGGACACTGGCTAACGAGCAGTACTTC
CASSLGTLANEQYF
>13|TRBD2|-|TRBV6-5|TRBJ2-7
TGTGCCAGCGGGGAGGGTACCTCCTACGAGCAGTACTTC
CASGEGTSYEQYF
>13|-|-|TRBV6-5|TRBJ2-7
TGTGCCAGCAGTTTCGGATTCTCCTACGAGCAGTACTTC
CASSFGFSYEQYF
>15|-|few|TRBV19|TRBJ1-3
TGTGCCAGTACCTTGACTTTTTCCTCTGGAAACACCATATATTTT
CASTLTFSSGNTIYF
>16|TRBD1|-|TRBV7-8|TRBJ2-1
TGTGCCAGCAGTTACCCCGGGACAGGCGTTAACAATGAGCAGTTCTTC
CASSYPGTGVNNEQFF
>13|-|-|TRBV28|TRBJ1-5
TGTGCCAGCACCCGACAAGGCAATCAGCCCCAGCATTTT
CASTRQGNQPQHF
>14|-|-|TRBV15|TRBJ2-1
TGTGCCACCAGCAGAGAGACCCCATACAATGAGCAGTTCTTC
CATSRETPYNEQFF
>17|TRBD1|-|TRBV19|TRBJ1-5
TGTGCCAGTAGTACCGGACAGGGGGCAATCTTGGGTCAGCCCCAGCATTTT
CASSTGQGAILGQPQHF
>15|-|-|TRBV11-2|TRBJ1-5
TGTGCCAGCAGCTTCGAAGGGGATAGCAATCAGCCCCAGCATTTT
CASSFEGDSNQPQHF
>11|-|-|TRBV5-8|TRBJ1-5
TGTGCCAGCAGTTGGGGGGAGCCCCAGCATTTT
CASSWGEPQHF
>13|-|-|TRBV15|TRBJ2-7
TGTGCCACCAGCAGAGAGGACATCCACGAGCAGTACTTC
CATSREDIHEQYF
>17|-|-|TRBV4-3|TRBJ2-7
TGCGCCAGCAGCCTCGACTACCACCACCACAGCTCCTACGAGCAGTACTTC
CASSLDYHHHSSYEQYF
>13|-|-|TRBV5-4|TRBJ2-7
TGTGCCAGCAGCTTGCCAGAAAACTACGAGCAGTACTTC
CASSLPENYEQYF
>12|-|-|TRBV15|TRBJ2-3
TGTGCCACCAGCAGAGTGGAGGGTACGCAGTATTTT
CATSRVEGTQYF
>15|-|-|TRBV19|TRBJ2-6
TGTGCCAGTAGTATACCGGCCGCTCAAACCAACGTCCTGACTTTC
CASSIPAAQTNVLTF
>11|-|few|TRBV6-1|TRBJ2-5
TGTGCCAGCAGTCAAAAAGAGACCCAGTACTTC
CASSQKETQYF
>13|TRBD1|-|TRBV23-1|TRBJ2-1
TGCGCCAGCAGTACCGGGACAGGGGCTGAGCAGTTCTTC
CASSTGTGAEQFF
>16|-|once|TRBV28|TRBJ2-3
TGTGCCAGCAGTTTCTGGGGGCGGCTAATCACAGATACGCAGTATTTT
CASSFWGRLITDTQYF
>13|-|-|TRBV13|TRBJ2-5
TGTGCCAGCAGCCCGAGGGGTCTAGAGACCCAGTACTTC
CASSPRGLETQYF
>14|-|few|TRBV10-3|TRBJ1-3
TGTGCCATCAGTGAGGCGGGCGGTGGAAACACCATATATTTT
CAISEAGGGNTIYF
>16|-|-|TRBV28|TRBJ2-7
TGTGCCAGCGTAAGGGGGGCGGAAAGGAGCTCCTACGAGCAGTACTTC
CASVRGAERSSYEQYF
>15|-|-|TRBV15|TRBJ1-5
TGTGCCACCAGCAGAGATCGGGGTGAGGGTCAGCCCCAGCATTTT
CATSRDRGEGQPQHF
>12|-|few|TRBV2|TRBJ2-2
TGTGCCAGCAGTGACCTTAGGGGGGAGCTGTTTTTT
CASSDLRGELFF
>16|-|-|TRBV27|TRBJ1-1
TGTGCCAGCAGTTCAACCCAAGGACTGAGGAACACTGAAGCTTTCTTT
CASSSTQGLRNTEAFF
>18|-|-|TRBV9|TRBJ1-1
TGTGCCAGCAGCCCCTCCGCCACGGCTCTCAAGGGGAACACTGAAGCTTTCTTT
CASSPSATALKGNTEAFF
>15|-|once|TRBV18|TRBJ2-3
TGTGCCAGCTCACCGGAGGGGGCGAGCACAGATACGCAGTATTTT
CASSPEGASTDTQYF
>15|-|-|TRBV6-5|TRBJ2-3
TGTGCCAGCAGTTACTTTTCAGGCCGCACAGATACGCAGTATTTT
CASSYFSGRTDTQYF
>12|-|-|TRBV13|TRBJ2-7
TGTGCCAGCAGCCCGGGACCACGAGAGCAGTACTTC
CASSPGPREQYF
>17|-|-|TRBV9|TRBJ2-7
TGTGCCAGCAGCGACCCCCGTAACGAGGCGGACCACTACGAGCAGTACTTC
CASSDPRNEADHYEQYF
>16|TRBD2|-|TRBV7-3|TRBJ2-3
TGTGCCAGCAGCTCAAGTACTAGCGGGGGATGGGATACGCAGTATTTT
CASSSSTSGGWDTQYF
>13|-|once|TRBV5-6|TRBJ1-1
TGTGCCAGCAGCTTGGTGGGTGGCCCTGAAGCTTTCTTT
CASSLVGGPEAFF
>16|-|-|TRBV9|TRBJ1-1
TGTGCCAGCAGCGGCAGATTGGGGGGGGCGCACACTGAAGCTTTCTTT
CASSGRLGGAHTEAFF
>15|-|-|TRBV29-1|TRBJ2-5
TGCAGCGTTGAAGATTTCGAACAGGGCCAAGAGACCCAGTACTTC
CSVEDFEQGQETQYF
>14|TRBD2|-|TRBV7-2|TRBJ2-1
TGTGCCAGCAGCTTTAGCGGGGCCTACAATGAGCAGTTCTTC
CASSFSGAYNEQFF